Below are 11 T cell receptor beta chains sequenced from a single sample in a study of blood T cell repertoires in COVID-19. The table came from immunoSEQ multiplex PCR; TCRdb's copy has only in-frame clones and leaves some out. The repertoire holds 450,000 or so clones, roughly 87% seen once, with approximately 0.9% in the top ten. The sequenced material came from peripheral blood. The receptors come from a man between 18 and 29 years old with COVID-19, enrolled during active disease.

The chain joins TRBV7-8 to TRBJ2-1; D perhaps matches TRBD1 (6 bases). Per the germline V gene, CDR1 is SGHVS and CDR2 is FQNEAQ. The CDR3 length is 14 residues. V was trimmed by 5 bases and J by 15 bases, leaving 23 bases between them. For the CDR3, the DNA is TGTGCCAGCAGCATCCTCCCAGGGGTTGCCCCCGTGTTCTTC. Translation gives CASSILPGVAPVFF.

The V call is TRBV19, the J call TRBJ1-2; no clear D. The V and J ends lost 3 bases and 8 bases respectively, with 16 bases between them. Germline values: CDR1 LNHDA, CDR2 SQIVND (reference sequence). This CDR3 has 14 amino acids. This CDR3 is CASSIGGESGGYTF. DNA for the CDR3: TGTGCCAGTAGTATTGGTGGGGAGTCGGGAGGCTACACCTTC.

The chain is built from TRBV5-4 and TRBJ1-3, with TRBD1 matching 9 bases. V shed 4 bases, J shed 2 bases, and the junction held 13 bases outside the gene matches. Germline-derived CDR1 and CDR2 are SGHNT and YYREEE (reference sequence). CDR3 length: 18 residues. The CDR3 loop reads CASSDAGTGTTTGNTIYF. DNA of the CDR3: TGTGCCAGCAGCGACGCCGGGACAGGGACAACAACTGGAAACACCATATATTTT.

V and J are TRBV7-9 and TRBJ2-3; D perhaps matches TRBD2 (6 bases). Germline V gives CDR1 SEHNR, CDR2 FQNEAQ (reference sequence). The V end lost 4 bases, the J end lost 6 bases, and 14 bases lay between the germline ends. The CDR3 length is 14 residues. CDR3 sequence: CASSSDYQRDTQYF. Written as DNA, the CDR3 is TGTGCCAGCAGCTCGGACTACCAGCGGGATACGCAGTATTTT.

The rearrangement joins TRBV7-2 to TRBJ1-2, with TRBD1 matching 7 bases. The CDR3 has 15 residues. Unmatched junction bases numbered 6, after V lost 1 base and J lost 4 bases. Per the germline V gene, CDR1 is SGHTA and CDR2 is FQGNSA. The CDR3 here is CASSLGQGGFYGYTF. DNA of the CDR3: TGTGCCAGCAGCTTAGGGCAGGGGGGTTTCTATGGCTACACCTTC.

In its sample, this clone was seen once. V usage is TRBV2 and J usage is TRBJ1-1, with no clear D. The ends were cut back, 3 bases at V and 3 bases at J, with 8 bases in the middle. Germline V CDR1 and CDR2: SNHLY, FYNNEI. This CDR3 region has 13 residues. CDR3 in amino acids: CASSEYGYTEAFF. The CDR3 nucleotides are TGTGCCAGCAGTGAGTACGGGTACACTGAAGCTTTCTTT. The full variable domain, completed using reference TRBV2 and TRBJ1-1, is EPEVTQTPSHQVTQMGQEVILRCVPISNHLYFYWYRQILGQKVEFLVSFYNNEISEKSEIFDDQFSVERPDGSNFTLKIRSTKLEDSAMYFCASSEYGYTEAFFGQGTRLTVV.

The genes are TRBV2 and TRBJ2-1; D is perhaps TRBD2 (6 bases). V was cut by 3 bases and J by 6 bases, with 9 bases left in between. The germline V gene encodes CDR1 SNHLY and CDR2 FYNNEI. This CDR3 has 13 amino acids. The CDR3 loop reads CASSDSGVNEQFF. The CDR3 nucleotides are TGTGCCAGCAGTGATTCGGGGGTCAATGAGCAGTTCTTC.

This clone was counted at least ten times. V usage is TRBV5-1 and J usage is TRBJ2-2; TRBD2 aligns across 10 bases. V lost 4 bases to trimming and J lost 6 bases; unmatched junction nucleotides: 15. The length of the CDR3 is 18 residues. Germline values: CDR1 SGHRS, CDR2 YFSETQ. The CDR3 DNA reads TGCGCCAGCAGCGGGGAAGCTGCTAGCGGGAGAATGGCCGGGGAGCTGTTTTTT. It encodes CASSGEAASGRMAGELFF.

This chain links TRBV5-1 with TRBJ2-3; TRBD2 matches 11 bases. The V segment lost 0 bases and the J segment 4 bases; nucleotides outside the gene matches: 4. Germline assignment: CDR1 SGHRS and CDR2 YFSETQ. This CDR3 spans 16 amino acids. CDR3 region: CASSLVTSGSADTQYF. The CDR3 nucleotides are TGCGCCAGCAGCTTGGTAACTAGCGGGAGTGCAGATACGCAGTATTTT.

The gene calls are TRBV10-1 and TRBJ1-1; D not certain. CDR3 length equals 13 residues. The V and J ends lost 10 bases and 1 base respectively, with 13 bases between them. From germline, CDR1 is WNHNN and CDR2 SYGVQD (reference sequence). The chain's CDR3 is CATEAGRNTEAFF. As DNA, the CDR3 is TGCGCCACGGAGGCGGGCAGGAACACTGAAGCTTTCTTT.

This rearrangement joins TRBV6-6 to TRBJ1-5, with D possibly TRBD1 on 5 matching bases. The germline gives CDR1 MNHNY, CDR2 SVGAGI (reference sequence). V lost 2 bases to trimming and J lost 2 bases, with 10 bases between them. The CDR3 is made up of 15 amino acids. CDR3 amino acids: CASSYGQGGNQPQHF. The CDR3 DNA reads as TGTGCCAGCAGTTACGGGCAGGGTGGCAATCAGCCCCAGCATTTT.